This T cell receptor beta chain was identified in a study of shared clonotypes between healthy human individuals. Sequenced by immunoSEQ multiplex PCR; TCRdb stores in-frame clones only, minus some. The table includes around 550,000 clones, 90% to 95% detected once. As defined, naive CD8 cells were CD45RO-negative and positively selected for CCR7, with terminally differentiated effector memory CD45RA+ cells excluded. The germline V and J ends were trimmed by 2 bases and 4 bases, with 11 bases remaining between them. The germline V gene has CDR1 PRHDT and CDR2 FYEKMQ (reference sequence). The CDR3 has 14 amino acids.

The source is a woman in her twenties or thirties in good health. The chain couples TRBV13 to TRBJ2-5; D is possibly TRBD2 (5 bases). The sample consisted of naive CD8+ T cells sorted from blood. The CDR3 is CASSLRTGVETQYF. In DNA, the CDR3 is TGTGCCAGCAGCTTAAGGACCGGGGTAGAGACCCAGTACTTC.